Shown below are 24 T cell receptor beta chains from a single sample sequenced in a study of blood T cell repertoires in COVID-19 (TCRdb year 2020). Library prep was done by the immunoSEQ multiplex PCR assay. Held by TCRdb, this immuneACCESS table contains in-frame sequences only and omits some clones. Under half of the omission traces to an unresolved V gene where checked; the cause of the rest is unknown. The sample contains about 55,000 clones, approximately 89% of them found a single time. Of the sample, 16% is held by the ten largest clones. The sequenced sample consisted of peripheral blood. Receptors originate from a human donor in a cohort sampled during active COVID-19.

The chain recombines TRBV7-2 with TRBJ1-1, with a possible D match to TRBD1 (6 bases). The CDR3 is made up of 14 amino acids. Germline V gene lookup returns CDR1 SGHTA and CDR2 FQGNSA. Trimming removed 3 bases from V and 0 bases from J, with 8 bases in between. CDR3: CASSFGQMNTEAFF. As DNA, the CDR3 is TGTGCCAGCAGCTTTGGACAGATGAACACTGAAGCTTTCTTT.

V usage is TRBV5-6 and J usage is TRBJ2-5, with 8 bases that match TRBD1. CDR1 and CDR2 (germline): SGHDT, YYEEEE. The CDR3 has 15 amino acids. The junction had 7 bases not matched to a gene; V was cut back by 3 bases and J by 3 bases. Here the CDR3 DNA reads TGTGCCAGCAGCTCTCCCGGGACAGGCGAAGAGACCCAGTACTTC. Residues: CASSSPGTGEETQYF.

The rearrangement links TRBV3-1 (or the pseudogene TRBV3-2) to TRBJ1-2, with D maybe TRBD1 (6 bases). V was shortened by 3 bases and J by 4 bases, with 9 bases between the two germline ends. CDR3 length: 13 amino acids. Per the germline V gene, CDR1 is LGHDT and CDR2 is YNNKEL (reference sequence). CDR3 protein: CASSHDRSYGYTF. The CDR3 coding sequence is TGTGCCAGCAGCCACGACAGGAGCTATGGCTACACCTTC.

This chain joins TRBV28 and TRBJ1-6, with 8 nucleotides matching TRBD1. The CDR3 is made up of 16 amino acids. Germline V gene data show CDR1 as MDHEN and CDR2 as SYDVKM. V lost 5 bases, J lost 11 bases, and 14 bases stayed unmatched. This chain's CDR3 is CASSATGGVLSAPLHF. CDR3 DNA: TGTGCCAGCAGTGCTACAGGGGGGGTCCTTTCGGCACCCCTCCACTTT.

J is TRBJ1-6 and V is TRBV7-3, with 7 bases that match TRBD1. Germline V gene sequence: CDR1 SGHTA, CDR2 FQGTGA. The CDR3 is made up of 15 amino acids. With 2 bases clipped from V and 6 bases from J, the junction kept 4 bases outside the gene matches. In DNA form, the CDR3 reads TGTGCCAGCAGCTTAGGCGCAGGGGGTAATTCACCCCTCCACTTT. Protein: CASSLGAGGNSPLHF.

CDR3: CASRVGGQETQYF. The CDR3 region has the DNA TGCGCCAGCAGGGTGGGGGGGCAAGAGACCCAGTACTTC. The chain links TRBV10-2 to TRBJ2-5; 7 bases line up with TRBD2. This CDR3 is 13 amino acids long. The J segment lost 2 bases and the V segment lost 6 bases, leaving 3 bases of the junction unmatched. Germline CDR1 is WSHSY and CDR2 is SAAADI.

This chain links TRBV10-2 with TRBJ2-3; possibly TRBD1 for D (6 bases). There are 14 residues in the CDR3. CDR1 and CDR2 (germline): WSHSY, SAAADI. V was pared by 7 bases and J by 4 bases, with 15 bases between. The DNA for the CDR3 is TGCGCCAGCACCTGGGACACCCAAGCAGATACGCAGTATTTT. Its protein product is CASTWDTQADTQYF.

The CDR3 loop reads CATREGGGDPKNIQYF. CDR3 sequence (DNA): TGTGCCACCAGAGAAGGGGGAGGGGATCCCAAAAACATTCAGTACTTC. The J gene is TRBJ2-4, the V gene TRBV15; maybe TRBD2 (7 bases). This CDR3 region has 16 residues. Germline CDR1 is LNHNV and CDR2 is YYDKDF (reference sequence). V was cut by 6 bases and J by 2 bases, with 17 bases left in between.

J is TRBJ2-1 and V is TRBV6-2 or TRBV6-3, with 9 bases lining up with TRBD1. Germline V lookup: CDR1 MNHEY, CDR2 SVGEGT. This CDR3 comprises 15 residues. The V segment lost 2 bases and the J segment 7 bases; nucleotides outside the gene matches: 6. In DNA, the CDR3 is TGTGCCAGCAGTTACGGTGGACAGGGGTATAATGAGCAGTTCTTC. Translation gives CASSYGGQGYNEQFF.

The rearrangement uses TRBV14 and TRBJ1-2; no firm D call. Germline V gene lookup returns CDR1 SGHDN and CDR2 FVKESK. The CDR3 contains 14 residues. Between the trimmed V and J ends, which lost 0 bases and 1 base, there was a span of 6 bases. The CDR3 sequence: CASSQDSLNYGYTF. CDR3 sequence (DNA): TGTGCCAGCAGCCAAGACTCACTTAACTATGGCTACACCTTC.

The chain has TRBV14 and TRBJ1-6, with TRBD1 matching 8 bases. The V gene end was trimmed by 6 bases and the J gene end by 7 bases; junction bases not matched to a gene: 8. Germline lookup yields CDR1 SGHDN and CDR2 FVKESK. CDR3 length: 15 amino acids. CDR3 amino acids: CASSQGGQVNSPLHF. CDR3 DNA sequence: TGTGCCAGCAGTCAGGGGGGACAGGTGAATTCACCCCTCCACTTT.

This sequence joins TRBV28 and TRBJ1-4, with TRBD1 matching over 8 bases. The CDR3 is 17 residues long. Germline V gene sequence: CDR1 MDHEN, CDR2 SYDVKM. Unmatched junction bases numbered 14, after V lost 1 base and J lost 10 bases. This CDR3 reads CASSLSGGQVSLGKLFF. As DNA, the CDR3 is TGTGCCAGCAGTTTATCTGGGGGACAGGTGTCGTTAGGAAAACTGTTTTTT.

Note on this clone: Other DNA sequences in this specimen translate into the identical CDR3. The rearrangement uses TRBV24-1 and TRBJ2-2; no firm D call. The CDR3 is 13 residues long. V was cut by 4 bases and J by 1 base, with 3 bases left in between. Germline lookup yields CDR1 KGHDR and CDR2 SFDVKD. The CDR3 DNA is TGTGCCACCAGTGACCAGAACACCGGGGAGCTGTTTTTT. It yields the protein CATSDQNTGELFF.

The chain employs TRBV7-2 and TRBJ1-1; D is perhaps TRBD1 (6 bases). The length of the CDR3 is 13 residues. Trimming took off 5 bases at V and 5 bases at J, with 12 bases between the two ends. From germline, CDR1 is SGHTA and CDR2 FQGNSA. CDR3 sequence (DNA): TGTGCCAGCAGCACAAACAGGGTTACTGAAGCTTTCTTT. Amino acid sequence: CASSTNRVTEAFF.

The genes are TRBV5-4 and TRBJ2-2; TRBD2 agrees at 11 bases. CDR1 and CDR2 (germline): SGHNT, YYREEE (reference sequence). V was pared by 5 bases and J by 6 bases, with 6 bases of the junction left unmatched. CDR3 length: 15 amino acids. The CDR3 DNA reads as TGTGCCAGCAGTTCCCTAGCGGGAGGATCCGGGGAGCTGTTTTTT. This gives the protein CASSSLAGGSGELFF.

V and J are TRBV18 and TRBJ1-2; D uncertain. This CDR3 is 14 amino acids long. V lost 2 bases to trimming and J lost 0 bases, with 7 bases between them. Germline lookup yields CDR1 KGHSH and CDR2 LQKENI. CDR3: CASSPFEPNYGYTF. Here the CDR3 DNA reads TGTGCCAGCTCACCATTCGAGCCTAACTATGGCTACACCTTC.

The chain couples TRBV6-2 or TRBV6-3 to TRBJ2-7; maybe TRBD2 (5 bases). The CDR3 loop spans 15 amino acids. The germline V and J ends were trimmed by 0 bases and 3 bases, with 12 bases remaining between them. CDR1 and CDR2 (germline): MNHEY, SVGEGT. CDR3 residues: CASSYSAADLYEQYF. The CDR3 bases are TGTGCCAGCAGTTACTCAGCGGCCGACCTCTACGAGCAGTACTTC.

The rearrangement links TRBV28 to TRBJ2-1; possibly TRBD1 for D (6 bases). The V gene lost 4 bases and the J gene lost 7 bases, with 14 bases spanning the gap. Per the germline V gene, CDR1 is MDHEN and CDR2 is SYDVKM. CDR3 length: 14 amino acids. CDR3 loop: CASSSGGTGNEQFF. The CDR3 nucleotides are TGTGCCAGCAGTTCAGGCGGAACAGGGAATGAGCAGTTCTTC.

This chain's CDR3 is CASSPGLADEQFF. The CDR3 DNA reads TGTGCCAGCTCACCGGGACTAGCGGATGAGCAGTTCTTC. The chain has TRBV18 and TRBJ2-1; TRBD2 matches 11 bases. The germline V gene has CDR1 KGHSH and CDR2 LQKENI. The V and J ends lost 3 bases and 8 bases, in that order; junction bases with no gene match: 0. The CDR3 contains 13 residues.

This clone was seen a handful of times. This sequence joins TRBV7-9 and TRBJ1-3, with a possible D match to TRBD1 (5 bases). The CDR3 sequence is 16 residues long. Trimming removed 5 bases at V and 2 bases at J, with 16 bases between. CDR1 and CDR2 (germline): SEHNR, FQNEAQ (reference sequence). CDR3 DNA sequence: TGTGCCAGCAGCCCGGGACTCCTAGGGGCTGGAAACACCATATATTTT. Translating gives CASSPGLLGAGNTIYF.

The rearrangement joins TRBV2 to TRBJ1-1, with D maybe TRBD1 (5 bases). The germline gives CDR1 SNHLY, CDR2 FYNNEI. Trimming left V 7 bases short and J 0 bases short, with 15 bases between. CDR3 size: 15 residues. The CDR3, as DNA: TGTGCCAGCAAAGGAGGGACCTACTTGAACACTGAAGCTTTCTTT. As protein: CASKGGTYLNTEAFF.

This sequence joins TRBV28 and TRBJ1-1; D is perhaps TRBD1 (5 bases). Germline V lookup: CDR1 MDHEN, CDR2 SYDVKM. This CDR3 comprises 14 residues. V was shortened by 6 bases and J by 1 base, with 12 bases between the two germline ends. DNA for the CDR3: TGTGCCAGCAGCCGGGGGAGGTGGAACACTGAAGCTTTCTTT. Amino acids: CASSRGRWNTEAFF.

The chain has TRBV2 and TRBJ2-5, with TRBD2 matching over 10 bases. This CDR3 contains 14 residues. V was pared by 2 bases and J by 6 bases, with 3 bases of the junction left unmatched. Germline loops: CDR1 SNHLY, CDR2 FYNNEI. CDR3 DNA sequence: TGTGCCAGCAGTGAACTAGCGGGAGTAAAGACCCAGTACTTC. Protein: CASSELAGVKTQYF.

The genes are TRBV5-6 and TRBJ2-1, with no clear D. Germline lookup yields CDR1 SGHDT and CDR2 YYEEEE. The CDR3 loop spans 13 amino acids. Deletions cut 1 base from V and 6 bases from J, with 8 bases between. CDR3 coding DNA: TGTGCCAGCAGCTTGTATGGCCCCAATGAGCAGTTCTTC. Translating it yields CASSLYGPNEQFF.